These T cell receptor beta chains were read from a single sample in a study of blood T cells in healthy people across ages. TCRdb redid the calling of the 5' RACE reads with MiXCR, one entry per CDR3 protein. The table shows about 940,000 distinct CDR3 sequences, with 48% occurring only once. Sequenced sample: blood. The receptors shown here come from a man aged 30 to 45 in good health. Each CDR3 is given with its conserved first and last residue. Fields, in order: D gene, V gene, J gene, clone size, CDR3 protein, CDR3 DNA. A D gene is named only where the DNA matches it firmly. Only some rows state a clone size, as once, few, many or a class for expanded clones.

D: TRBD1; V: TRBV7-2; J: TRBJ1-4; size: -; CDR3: CASSSGQDGEKLFF; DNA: TGTGCCAGCAGCTCGGGACAGGACGGTGAAAAACTGTTTTTT
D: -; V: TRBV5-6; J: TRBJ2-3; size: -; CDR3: CASSLTQDPSTDTQYF; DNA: TGTGCCAGCAGCTTGACGCAGGACCCTAGCACAGATACGCAGTATTTT
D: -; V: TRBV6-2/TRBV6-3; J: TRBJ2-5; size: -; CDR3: CASSYSDLTEETQYF; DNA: TGTGCCAGCAGTTACTCGGACCTAACTGAAGAGACCCAGTACTTC
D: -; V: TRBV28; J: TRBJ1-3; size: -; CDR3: CASSLHGYSGNTIYF; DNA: TGTGCCAGCAGTTTACACGGTTACTCTGGAAACACCATATATTTT
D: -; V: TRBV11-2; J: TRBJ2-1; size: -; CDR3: CASSPTRGGSDEQFF; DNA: TGTGCCAGCAGCCCGACTAGAGGGGGAAGCGATGAGCAGTTCTTC
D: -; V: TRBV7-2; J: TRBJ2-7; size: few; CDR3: CASSPRDLAYEQYF; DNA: TGTGCCAGCAGCCCCCGGGACTTAGCCTACGAGCAGTACTTC
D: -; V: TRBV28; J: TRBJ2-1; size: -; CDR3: CASGLGRREQFF; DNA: TGTGCCAGCGGCCTCGGCCGGCGTGAGCAGTTCTTC
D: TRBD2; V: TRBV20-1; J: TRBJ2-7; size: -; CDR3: CSATQAGVSGF; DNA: TGCAGTGCTACCCAAGCGGGAGTCTCAGGCTTC
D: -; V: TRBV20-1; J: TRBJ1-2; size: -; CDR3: CSARAGSNYGYTF; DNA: TGCAGTGCTAGAGCGGGGTCTAACTATGGCTACACCTTC
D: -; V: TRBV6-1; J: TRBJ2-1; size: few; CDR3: CASSPGPPSVEGSYNEQFF; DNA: TGTGCCAGCAGTCCCGGGCCTCCGTCTGTGGAAGGCTCCTACAATGAGCAGTTCTTC
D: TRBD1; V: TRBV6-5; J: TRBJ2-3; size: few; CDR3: CASSLGDSGETQYF; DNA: TGTGCCAGCAGTTTAGGGGACAGTGGGGAAACGCAGTATTTT
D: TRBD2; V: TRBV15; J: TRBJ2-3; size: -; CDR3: CATSRDKREGDTQYF; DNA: TGTGCCACCAGCAGAGATAAGAGGGAGGGAGATACGCAGTATTTT
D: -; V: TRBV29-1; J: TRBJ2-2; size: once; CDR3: CSVGETSNTGELFF; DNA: TGCAGCGTTGGGGAGACTTCGAACACCGGGGAGCTGTTTTTT
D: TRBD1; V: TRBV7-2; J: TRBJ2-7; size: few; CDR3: CASSLARGISYEQYF; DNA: TGTGCCAGCAGCTTAGCCAGGGGGATCTCCTACGAGCAGTACTTC
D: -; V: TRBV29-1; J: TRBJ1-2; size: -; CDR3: CGVERGPRSGYTF; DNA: TGCGGCGTTGAACGGGGGCCCCGGAGTGGCTACACCTTC
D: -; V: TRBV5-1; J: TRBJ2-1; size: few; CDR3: CASGRGNNEQFF; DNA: TGCGCCAGCGGCCGGGGGAACAATGAGCAGTTCTTC